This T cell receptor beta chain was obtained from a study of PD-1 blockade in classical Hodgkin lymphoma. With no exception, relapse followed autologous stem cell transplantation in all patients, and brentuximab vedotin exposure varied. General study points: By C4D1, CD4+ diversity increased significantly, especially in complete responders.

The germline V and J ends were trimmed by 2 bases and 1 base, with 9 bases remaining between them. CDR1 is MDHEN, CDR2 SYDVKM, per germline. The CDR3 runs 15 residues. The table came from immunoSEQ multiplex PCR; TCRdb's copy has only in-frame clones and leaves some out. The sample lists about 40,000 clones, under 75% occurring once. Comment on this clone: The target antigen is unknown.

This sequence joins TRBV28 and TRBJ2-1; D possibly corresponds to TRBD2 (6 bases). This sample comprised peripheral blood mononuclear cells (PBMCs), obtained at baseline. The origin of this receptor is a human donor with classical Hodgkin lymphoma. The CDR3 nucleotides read TGTGCCAGCAGTTTACGCGGGATATCCTACAATGAGCAGTTCTTC. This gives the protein CASSLRGISYNEQFF.